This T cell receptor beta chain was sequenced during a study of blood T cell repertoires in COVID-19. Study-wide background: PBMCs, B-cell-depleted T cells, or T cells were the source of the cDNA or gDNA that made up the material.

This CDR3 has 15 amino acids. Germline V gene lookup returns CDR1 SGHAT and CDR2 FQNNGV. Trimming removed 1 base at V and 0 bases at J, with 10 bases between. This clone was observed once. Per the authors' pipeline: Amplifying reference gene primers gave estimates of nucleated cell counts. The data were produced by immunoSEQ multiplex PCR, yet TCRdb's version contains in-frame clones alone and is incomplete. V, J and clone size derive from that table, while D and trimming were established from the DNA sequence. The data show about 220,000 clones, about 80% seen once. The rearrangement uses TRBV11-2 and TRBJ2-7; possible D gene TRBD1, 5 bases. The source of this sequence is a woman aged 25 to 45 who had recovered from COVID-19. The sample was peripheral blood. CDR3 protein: CASSLGPGHSYEQYF. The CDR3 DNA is TGTGCCAGCAGCTTAGGTCCAGGGCACTCCTACGAGCAGTACTTC.